The text below deals with one T cell receptor beta chain. This entry belongs to a study of blood T cell repertoires in COVID-19. Germline V gives CDR1 SGHDT, CDR2 YYEEEE. V lost 0 bases, J lost 7 bases, and 14 bases lay in between. The CDR3 covers 15 residues. Method: immunoSEQ multiplex PCR; TCRdb's copy keeps in-frame clones and lacks some. The table records about 250,000 clones, about four fifths of them present only once. The sequence derives from a man at least 80 years old with acute or convalescent COVID-19. Specimen: peripheral blood. V gene TRBV5-6 combines with J gene TRBJ2-4; a possible D gene is TRBD1 (5 bases). The DNA of the CDR3 is TGTGCCAGCAGCTTGGGAGTCGCCAGGGTGAACATTCAGTACTTC. This codes for CASSLGVARVNIQYF.